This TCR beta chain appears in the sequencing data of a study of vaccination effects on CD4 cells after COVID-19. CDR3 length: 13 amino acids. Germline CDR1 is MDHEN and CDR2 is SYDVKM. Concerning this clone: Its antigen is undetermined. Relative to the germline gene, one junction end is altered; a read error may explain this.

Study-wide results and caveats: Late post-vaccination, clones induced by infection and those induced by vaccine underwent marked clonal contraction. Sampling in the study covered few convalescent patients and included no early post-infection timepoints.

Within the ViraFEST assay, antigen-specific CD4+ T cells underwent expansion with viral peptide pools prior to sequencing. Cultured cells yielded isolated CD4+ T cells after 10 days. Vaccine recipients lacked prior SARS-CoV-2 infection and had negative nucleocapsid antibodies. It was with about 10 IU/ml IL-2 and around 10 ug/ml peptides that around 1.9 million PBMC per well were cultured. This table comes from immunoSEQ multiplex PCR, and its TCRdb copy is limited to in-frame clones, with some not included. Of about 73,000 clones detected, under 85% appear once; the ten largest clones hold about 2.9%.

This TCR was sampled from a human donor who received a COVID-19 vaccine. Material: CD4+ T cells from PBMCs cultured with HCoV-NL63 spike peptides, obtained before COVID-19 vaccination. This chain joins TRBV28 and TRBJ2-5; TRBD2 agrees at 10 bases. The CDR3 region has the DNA TGTGCCAGCAACCCACTATCCTCTAGCGGGGGAGACTTC. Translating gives CASNPLSSSGGDF.